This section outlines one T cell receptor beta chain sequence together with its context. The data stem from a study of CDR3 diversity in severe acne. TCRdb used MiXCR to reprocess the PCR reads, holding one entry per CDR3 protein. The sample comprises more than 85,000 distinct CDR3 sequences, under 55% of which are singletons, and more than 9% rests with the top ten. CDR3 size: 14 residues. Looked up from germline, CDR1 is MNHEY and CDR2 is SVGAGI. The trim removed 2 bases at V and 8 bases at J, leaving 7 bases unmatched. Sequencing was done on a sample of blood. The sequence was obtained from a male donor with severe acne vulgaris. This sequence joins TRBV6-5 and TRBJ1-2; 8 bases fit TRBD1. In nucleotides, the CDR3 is TGTGCCAGCAGTTACGGGACAGGAGTCCGAGGCTACACCTTC. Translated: CASSYGTGVRGYTF.